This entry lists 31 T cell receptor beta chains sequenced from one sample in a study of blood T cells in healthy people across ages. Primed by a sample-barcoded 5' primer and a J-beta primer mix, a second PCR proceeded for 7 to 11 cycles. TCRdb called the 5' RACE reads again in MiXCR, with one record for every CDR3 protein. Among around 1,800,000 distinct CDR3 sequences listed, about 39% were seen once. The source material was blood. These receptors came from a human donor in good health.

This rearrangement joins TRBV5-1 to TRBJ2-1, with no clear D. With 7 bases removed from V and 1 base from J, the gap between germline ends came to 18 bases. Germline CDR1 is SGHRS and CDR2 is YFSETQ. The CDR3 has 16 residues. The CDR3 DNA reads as TGCGCCAGCGAATATGAAAGGGTCCGTTCCTACAATGAGCAGTTCTTC. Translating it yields CASEYERVRSYNEQFF.

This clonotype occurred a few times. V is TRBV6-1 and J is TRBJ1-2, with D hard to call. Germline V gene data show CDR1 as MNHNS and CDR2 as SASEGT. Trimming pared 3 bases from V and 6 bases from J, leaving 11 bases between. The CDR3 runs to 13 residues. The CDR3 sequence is CASSDTSLDGYTF. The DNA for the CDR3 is TGTGCCAGCAGTGATACTAGTTTGGATGGCTACACCTTC.

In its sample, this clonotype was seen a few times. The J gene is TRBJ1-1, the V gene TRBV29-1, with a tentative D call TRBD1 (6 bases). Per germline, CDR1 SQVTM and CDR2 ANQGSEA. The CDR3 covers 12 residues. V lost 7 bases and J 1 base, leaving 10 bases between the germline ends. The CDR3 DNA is TGCAGCGGGGACAAGGGGAACACTGAAGCTTTCTTT. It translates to CSGDKGNTEAFF. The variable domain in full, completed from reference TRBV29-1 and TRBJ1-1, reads SAVISQKPSRDICQRGTSLTIQCQVDSQVTMMFWYRQQPGQSLTLIATANQGSEATYESGFVIDKFPISRPNLTFSTLTVSNMSPEDSSIYLCSGDKGNTEAFFGQGTRLTVV.

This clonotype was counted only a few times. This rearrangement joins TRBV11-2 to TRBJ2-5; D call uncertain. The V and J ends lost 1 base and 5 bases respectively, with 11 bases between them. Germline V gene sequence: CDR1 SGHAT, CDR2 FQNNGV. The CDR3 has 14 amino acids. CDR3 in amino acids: CASSLAHRSETQYF. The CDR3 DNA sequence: TGTGCCAGCAGCTTAGCCCACCGTAGCGAGACCCAGTACTTC.

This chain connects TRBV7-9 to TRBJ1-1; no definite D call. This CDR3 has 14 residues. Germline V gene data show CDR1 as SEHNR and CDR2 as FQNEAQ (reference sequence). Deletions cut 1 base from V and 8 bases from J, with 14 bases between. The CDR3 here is CASSLDGRGGEAFF. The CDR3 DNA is TGTGCCAGCAGCTTAGACGGGCGTGGCGGAGAAGCTTTCTTT.

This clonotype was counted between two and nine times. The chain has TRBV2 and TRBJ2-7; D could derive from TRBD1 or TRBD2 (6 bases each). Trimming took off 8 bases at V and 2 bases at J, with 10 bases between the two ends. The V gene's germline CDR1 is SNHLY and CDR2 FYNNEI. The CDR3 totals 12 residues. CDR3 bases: TGTGCCAGCGGGGGGCGAACCTACGAGCAGTACTTC. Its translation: CASGGRTYEQYF. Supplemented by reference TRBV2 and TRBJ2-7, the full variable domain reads EPEVTQTPSHQVTQMGQEVILRCVPISNHLYFYWYRQILGQKVEFLVSFYNNEISEKSEIFDDQFSVERPDGSNFTLKIRSTKLEDSAMYFCASGGRTYEQYFGPGTRLTVT.

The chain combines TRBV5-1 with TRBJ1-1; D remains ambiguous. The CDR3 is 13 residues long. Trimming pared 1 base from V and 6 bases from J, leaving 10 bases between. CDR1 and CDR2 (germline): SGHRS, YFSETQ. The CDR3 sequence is CASSLYLESEAFF. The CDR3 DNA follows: TGCGCCAGCAGCTTGTATCTAGAATCTGAAGCTTTCTTT.

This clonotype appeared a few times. DNA of the CDR3: TGCAGTGCGGGAATGGTGGGACTGATGTACCAAGAGACCCAGTACTTC. It yields the protein CSAGMVGLMYQETQYF. This chain connects TRBV20-1 to TRBJ2-5, with a tentative D call TRBD2 (6 bases). Germline CDR1 is DFQATT and CDR2 is SNEGSKA (reference sequence). V was cut by 6 bases and J by 0 bases, with 20 bases left in between. This CDR3 has 16 residues.

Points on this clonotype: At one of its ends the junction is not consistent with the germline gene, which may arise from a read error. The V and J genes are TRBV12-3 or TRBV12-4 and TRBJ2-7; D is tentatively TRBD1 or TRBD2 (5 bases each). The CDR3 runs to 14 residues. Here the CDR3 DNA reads TGTGCCGGCAGTTTGTGGGACGGTTTCTACGAGCAGTACTTC. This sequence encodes CAGSLWDGFYEQYF.

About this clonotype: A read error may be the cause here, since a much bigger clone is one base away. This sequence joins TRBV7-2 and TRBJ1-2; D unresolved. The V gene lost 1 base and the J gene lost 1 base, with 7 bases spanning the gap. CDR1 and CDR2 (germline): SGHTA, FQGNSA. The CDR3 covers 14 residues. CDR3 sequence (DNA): TGTGCCAGCAGCTTAGAGACGGTTAACTATGGCTACACCTTC. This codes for CASSLETVNYGYTF.

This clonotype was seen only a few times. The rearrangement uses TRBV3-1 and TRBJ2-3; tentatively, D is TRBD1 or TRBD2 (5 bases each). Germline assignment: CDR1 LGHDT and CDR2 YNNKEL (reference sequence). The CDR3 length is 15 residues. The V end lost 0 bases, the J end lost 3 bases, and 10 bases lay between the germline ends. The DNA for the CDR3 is TGTGCCAGCAGCCAAGATCGAGGGGAGACAGATACGCAGTATTTT. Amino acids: CASSQDRGETDTQYF.

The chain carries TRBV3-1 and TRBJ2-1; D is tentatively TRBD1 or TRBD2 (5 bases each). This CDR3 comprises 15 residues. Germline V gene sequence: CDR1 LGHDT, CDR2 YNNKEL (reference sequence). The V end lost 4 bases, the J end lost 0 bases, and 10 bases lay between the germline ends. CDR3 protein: CASSPRDHSYNEQFF. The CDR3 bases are TGTGCCAGCAGCCCCCGGGACCACTCCTACAATGAGCAGTTCTTC.

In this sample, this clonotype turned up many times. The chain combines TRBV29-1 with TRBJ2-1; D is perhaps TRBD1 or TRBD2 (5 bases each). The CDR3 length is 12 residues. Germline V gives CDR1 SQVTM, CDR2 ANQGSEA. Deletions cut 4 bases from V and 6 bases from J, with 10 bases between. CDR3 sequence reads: CSVGGAPNEQFF. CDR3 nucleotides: TGCAGCGTTGGAGGGGCCCCCAATGAGCAGTTCTTC.

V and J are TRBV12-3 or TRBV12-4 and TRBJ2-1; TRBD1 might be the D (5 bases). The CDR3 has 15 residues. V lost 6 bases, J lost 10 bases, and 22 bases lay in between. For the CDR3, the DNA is TGTGCCAGCAGCCTGGGCCGCAGGGTGAAAGCGGAGCAGTTCTTC. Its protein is CASSLGRRVKAEQFF.

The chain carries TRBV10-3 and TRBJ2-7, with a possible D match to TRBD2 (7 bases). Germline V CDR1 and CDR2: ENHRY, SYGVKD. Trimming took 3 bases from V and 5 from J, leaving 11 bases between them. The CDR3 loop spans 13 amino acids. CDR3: CAISDRGADEQYF. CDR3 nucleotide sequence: TGTGCCATCAGTGACCGGGGGGCGGACGAGCAGTACTTC.

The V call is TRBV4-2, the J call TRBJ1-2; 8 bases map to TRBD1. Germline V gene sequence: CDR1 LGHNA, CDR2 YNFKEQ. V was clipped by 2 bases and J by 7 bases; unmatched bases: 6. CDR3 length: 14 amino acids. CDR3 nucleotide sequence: TGTGCCAGCAGCCAACTTGACAGGGGAGGTGGCTACACCTTC. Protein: CASSQLDRGGGYTF.

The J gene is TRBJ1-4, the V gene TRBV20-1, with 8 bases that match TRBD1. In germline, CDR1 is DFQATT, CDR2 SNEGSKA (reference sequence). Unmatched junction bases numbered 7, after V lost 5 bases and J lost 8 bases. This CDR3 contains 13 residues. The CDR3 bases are TGCAGTGCTGTTGACAGGGGTGGAGAAAAACTGTTTTTT. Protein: CSAVDRGGEKLFF.

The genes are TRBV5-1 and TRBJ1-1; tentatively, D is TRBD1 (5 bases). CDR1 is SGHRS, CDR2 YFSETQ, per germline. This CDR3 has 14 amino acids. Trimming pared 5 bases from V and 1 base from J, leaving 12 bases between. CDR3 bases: TGCGCCAGCAGGTGGGGGGACGGGAACACTGAAGCTTTCTTT. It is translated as CASRWGDGNTEAFF.

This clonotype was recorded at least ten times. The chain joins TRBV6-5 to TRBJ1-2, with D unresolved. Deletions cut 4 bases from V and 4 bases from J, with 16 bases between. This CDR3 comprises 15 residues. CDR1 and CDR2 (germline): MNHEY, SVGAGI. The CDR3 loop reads CASSFKPIQGYGYTF. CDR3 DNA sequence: TGTGCCAGCAGTTTCAAGCCGATCCAAGGCTATGGCTACACCTTC.

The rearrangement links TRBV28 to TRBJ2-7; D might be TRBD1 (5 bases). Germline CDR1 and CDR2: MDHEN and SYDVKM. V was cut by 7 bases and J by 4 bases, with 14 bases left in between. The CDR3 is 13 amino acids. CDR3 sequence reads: CASKRQSPYEQYF. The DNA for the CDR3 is TGTGCCAGCAAGAGACAGAGTCCTTACGAGCAGTACTTC.

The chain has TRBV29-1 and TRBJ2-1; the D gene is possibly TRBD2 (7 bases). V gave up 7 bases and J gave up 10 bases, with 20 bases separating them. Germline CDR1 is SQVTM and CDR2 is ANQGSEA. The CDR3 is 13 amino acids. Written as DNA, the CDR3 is TGCAGCGCGGGAGGACAGACACCCTACGAGCAGTTCTTC. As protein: CSAGGQTPYEQFF.

DNA of the CDR3: TGTGCCAGCAGCGCCATCCTAGCGGGGGGTTACAATGAGCAGTACTTC. Its translation: CASSAILAGGYNEQYF. The chain has TRBV7-9 and TRBJ2-4; 11 bases map to TRBD2. CDR3 length: 16 amino acids. V was clipped by 5 bases and J by 13 bases; unmatched bases: 16. Germline V gives CDR1 SEHNR, CDR2 FQNEAQ (reference sequence).

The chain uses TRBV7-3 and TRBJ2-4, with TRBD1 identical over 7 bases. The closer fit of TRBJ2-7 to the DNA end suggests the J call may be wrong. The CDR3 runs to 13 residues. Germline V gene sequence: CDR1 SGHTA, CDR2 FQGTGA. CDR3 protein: CASSSGQDNEQYF. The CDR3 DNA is TGTGCCAGCAGCTCAGGACAGGACAACGAGCAGTACTTC.

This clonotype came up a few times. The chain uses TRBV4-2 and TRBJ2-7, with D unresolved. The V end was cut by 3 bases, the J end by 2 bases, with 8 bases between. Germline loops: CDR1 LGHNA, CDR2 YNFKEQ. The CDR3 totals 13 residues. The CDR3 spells CASSQRIPYEQYF. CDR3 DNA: TGTGCCAGCAGCCAGCGGATCCCCTACGAGCAGTACTTC.

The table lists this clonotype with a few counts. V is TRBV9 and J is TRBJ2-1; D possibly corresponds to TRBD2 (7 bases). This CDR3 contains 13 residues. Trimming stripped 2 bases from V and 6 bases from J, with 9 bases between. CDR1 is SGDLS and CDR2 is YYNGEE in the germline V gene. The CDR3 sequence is CASSVGGANEQFF. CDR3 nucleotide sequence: TGTGCCAGCAGCGTGGGGGGGGCCAATGAGCAGTTCTTC.

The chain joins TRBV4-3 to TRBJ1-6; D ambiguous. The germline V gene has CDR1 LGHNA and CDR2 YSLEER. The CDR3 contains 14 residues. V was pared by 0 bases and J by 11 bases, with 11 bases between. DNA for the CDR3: TGCGCCAGCAGCCAAGATCTTTATGGAGCACCCCTCCACTTT. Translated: CASSQDLYGAPLHF.

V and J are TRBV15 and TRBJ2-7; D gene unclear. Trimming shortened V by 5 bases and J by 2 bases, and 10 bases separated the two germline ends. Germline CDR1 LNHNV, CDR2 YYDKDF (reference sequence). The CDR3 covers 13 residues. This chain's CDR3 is CATSDGVPYEQYF. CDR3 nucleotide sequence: TGTGCCACCAGCGATGGGGTCCCCTACGAGCAGTACTTC.

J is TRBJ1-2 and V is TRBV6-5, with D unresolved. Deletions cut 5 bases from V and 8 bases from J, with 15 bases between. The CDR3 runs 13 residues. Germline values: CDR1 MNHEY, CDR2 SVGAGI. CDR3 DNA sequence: TGTGCCAGCAGTCCCAGGACCCGGACGGGCTACACCTTC. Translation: CASSPRTRTGYTF.

The chain's CDR3 is CASTRRARNYTDTQYF. Written as DNA, the CDR3 is TGCGCCAGCACCCGGAGGGCCAGGAACTACACAGATACGCAGTATTTT. The chain is built from TRBV5-1 and TRBJ2-3; weak D call: TRBD2 (6 bases). This CDR3 is 16 amino acids long. V was clipped by 6 bases and J by 2 bases, with 19 bases between them. Germline CDR1 reads SGHRS; CDR2 reads YFSETQ. Looking up the rest from reference TRBV5-1 and TRBJ2-3 gives the full variable domain: KAGVTQTPRYLIKTRGQQVTLSCSPISGHRSVSWYQQTPGQGLQFLFEYFSETQRNKGNFPGRFSGRQFSNSRSEMNVSTLELGDSALYLCASTRRARNYTDTQYFGPGTRLTVL.

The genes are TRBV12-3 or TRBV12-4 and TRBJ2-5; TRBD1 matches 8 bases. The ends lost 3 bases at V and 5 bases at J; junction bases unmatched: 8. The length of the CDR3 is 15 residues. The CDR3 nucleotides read TGTGCCAGCAGTTTGGGGGCAGGGGGCTCGGAGACCCAGTACTTC. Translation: CASSLGAGGSETQYF.

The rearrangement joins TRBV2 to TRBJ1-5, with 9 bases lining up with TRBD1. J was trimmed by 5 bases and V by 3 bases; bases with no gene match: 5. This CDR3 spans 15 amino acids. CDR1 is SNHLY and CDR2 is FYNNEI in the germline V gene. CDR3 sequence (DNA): TGTGCCAGCAGTGATTCCGGGACAGGGCATCAGCCCCAGCATTTT. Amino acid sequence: CASSDSGTGHQPQHF.